The 9 T cell receptor beta chains below all came from one sample that was sequenced in a study of CD8 T cells in ankylosing spondylitis. Study-level findings and limits: Fewer than ten highly homologous variants made up a TCR beta motif, and this motif appeared characteristic of ankylosing spondylitis blood.

These receptors have no identified antigens. Each CDR3 protein gets one entry after TCRdb re-called the 5' RACE reads with MiXCR. Of some 840,000 distinct CDR3 sequences listed, 10% to 15% are singletons. The sequencing sample was made of blood, either unsorted or a sorted T cell fraction (not recorded which). The receptors were sampled from a male donor with ankylosing spondylitis.

This rearrangement joins TRBV10-2 to TRBJ2-3, with D possibly called TRBD1 or TRBD2 (6 bases each). V lost 2 bases and J 3 bases, leaving 12 bases between the germline ends. The CDR3 contains 15 residues. CDR1 and CDR2 (germline): WSHSY, SAAADI. CDR3 protein: CASSEKGGPTDTQYF. CDR3 nucleotides: TGCGCCAGCAGTGAGAAGGGGGGCCCTACAGATACGCAGTATTTT.

The V and J genes are TRBV28 and TRBJ2-1; possibly TRBD1 or TRBD2 for D (5 bases each). The CDR3 contains 14 residues. Germline CDR1 is MDHEN and CDR2 is SYDVKM. V lost 10 bases and J 3 bases, leaving 16 bases between the germline ends. CDR3 nucleotide sequence: TGTGCCATGAGCCCCGGGGCCCTCTACAATGAGCAGTTCTTC. This codes for CAMSPGALYNEQFF. Based on the CDR3 plus reference TRBV28 and TRBJ2-1, the full variable domain is DVKVTQSSRYLVKRTGEKVFLECVQDMDHENMFWYRQDPGLGLRLIYFSYDVKMKEKGDIPEGYSVSREKKERFSLILESASTNQTSMYLCAMSPGALYNEQFFGPGTRLTVL.

The V gene is TRBV19, the J gene TRBJ2-7; 7 nucleotides agree with TRBD1. The CDR3 has 16 amino acids. CDR1 is LNHDA, CDR2 SQIVND, per germline (reference sequence). V was clipped by 3 bases and J by 2 bases; unmatched bases: 10. The chain's CDR3 is CASSIWFVRGTYEQYF. The CDR3 bases are TGTGCCAGTAGTATCTGGTTCGTCAGGGGGACCTACGAGCAGTACTTC.

V is TRBV27 and J is TRBJ1-6; 7 nucleotides align to TRBD1. Trimming cost V 3 bases and J 8 bases; bases outside gene matches: 10. CDR1 and CDR2 from the germline V gene are MNHEY and SMNVEV (reference sequence). This CDR3 contains 16 residues. This chain's CDR3 is CASSFRSGTADSPLHF. The CDR3 coding sequence is TGTGCCAGCAGTTTTCGCTCCGGGACAGCAGATTCACCCCTCCACTTT.

The chain is built from TRBV28 and TRBJ1-2; possible D gene TRBD1, 5 bases. This CDR3 is 12 amino acids long. V was clipped by 6 bases and J by 8 bases, with 13 bases between them. Germline V gives CDR1 MDHEN, CDR2 SYDVKM. The CDR3 region has the DNA TGTGCCAGCAGGCCAGGGATGCAAGGCTACACCTTC. This sequence encodes CASRPGMQGYTF.

In this sample, this clonotype turned up a few times. V usage is TRBV6-1 and J usage is TRBJ1-5, with 10 bases lining up with TRBD1. The germline V gene encodes CDR1 MNHNS and CDR2 SASEGT. The CDR3 length is 15 residues. V was clipped by 7 bases and J by 5 bases; unmatched bases: 8. In DNA, the CDR3 is TGTGCCAGCATGCGAGCCGGGACAGGGGATCAGCCCCAGCATTTT. Translated, it gives CASMRAGTGDQPQHF.

This clonotype was recorded many times. The rearrangement links TRBV29-1 to TRBJ2-2; D call uncertain. The ends were cut back, 4 bases at V and 5 bases at J, with 11 bases in the middle. CDR3 length: 13 amino acids. Per germline, CDR1 SQVTM and CDR2 ANQGSEA. The CDR3 DNA sequence: TGCAGCGTTGGGAAGGGCAAAACCGGGGAGCTGTTTTTT. Translated, it gives CSVGKGKTGELFF.

This clonotype has just a few counts. The chain has TRBV10-3 and TRBJ1-4; a weak D match, TRBD1 (5 bases). CDR3 length equals 14 residues. Germline CDR1 ENHRY, CDR2 SYGVKD. Deletions cut 6 bases from V and 8 bases from J, with 16 bases between. The CDR3 nucleotides read TGTGCCATCAGCCCAGGTCAGGGATGGGAAAAACTGTTTTTT. It yields the protein CAISPGQGWEKLFF.

This clonotype was found a few times. The J gene is TRBJ2-2, the V gene TRBV15; D may be TRBD1 (5 bases). CDR3 length equals 14 residues. Trimming took off 7 bases at V and 4 bases at J, with 13 bases between the two ends. Germline assignment: CDR1 LNHNV and CDR2 YYDKDF (reference sequence). The CDR3: CATKVQASTGELFF. The CDR3 DNA sequence: TGTGCCACCAAAGTACAGGCGAGCACCGGGGAGCTGTTTTTT. The complete variable domain, with remaining parts taken from reference TRBV15 and TRBJ2-2, reads DAMVIQNPRYQVTQFGKPVTLSCSQTLNHNVMYWYQQKSSQAPKLLFHYYDKDFNNEADTPDNFQSRRPNTSFCFLDIRSPGLGDTAMYLCATKVQASTGELFFGEGSRLTVL.